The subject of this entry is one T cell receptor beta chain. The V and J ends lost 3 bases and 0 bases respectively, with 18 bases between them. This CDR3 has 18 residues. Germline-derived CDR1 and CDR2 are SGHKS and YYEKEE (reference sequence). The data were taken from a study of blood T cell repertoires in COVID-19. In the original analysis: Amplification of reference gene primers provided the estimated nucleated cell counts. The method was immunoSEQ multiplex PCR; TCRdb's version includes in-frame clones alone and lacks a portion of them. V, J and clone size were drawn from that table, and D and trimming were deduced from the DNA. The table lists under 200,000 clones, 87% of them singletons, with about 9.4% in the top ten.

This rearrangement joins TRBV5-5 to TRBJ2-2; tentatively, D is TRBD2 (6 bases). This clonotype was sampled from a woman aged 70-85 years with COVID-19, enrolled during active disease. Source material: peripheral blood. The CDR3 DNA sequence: TGTGCCAGCAGCTGGTTTTCTCACGGGGGTCCGAACACCGGGGAGCTGTTTTTT. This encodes CASSWFSHGGPNTGELFF. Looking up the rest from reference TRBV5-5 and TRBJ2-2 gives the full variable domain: DAGVTQSPTHLIKTRGQQVTLRCSPISGHKSVSWYQQVLGQGPQFIFQYYEKEERGRGNFPDRFSARQFPNYSSELNVNALLLGDSALYLCASSWFSHGGPNTGELFFGEGSRLTVL.